This entry lists 9 T cell receptor beta chains sequenced from one sample in a study of human T cells and chemical hapten exposure. TCRdb re-analysed the RACE reads in MiXCR, keeping a single row per CDR3 protein. This table holds about 250,000 distinct CDR3 sequences, approximately 7.5% found once. Time point noted: pre-sensitization, week 0. Noted treatment: therapeutic diphenylcyclopropenone sensitization with weekly scalp DPC. Sequencing used whole blood, obtained in connection with sensitization to the hapten diphenylcyclopropenone (DPC). The source is a young man with alopecia areata. Some clones in this sample may be carry-over from other donors' samples.

CDR3 bases: TGTGCCAGCAGTAAGACAGGGGATTTCTTCAATGAGCAGTTCTTC. Residues: CASSKTGDFFNEQFF. This rearrangement joins TRBV6-2 or TRBV6-3 to TRBJ2-1; 8 bases agree with TRBD1. This CDR3 spans 15 amino acids. V was clipped by 5 bases and J by 6 bases; unmatched bases: 9. The germline CDR1 and CDR2 sequences are MNHEY and SVGEGT.

The V and J genes are TRBV7-8 and TRBJ1-5; D unresolved. Looked up from germline, CDR1 is SGHVS and CDR2 is FQNEAQ. Trimming took off 0 bases at V and 0 bases at J, with 9 bases between the two ends. The CDR3 length is 16 residues. The CDR3 reads CASSLAIGNSNQPQHF. The CDR3 nucleotides are TGTGCCAGCAGCTTAGCGATAGGGAATAGCAATCAGCCCCAGCATTTT.

This chain uses TRBV3-1 with TRBJ2-5; possible D gene TRBD2, 5 bases. V lost 1 base and J lost 4, with 13 bases in between. This CDR3 has 15 amino acids. Germline assignment: CDR1 LGHDT and CDR2 YNNKEL (reference sequence). The DNA for the CDR3 is TGTGCCAGCAGCCAAGGGCGCGGGTTCTTAGAGACCCAGTACTTC. This encodes CASSQGRGFLETQYF.

This sequence joins TRBV4-3 and TRBJ1-1; no reliable D call. Trimming took 1 base from V and 3 from J, leaving 9 bases between them. The length of the CDR3 is 14 residues. CDR1 is LGHNA and CDR2 is YSLEER in the germline V gene. CDR3 nucleotide sequence: TGCGCCAGCAGCCAAGTTTTCGGTTACACTGAAGCTTTCTTT. Translating gives CASSQVFGYTEAFF.

This clonotype was detected a few times. J is TRBJ1-2 and V is TRBV11-2; D call uncertain. The germline CDR1 and CDR2 sequences are SGHAT and FQNNGV. V was pared by 5 bases and J by 6 bases, with 13 bases between. This CDR3 region has 13 residues. CDR3 DNA sequence: TGTGCCAGCAGCCGAGCAAAAAGGGATGGCTACACCTTC. Encoded protein: CASSRAKRDGYTF. Full variable domain (rest looked up from reference TRBV11-2 and TRBJ1-2): EAGVAQSPRYKIIEKRQSVAFWCNPISGHATLYWYQQILGQGPKLLIQFQNNGVVDDSQLPKDRFSAERLKGVDSTLKIQPAKLEDSAVYLCASSRAKRDGYTFGSGTRLTVV.

The rearrangement links TRBV7-2 to TRBJ2-4; D perhaps matches TRBD2 (6 bases). Germline V lookup: CDR1 SGHTA, CDR2 FQGNSA. The CDR3 spans 15 residues. V was pared by 2 bases and J by 4 bases, with 12 bases between. The CDR3, as DNA: TGTGCCAGCAGCTTACCCGGGACTCCAAAAAACATTCAGTACTTC. Its protein is CASSLPGTPKNIQYF.

This chain links TRBV13 with TRBJ2-5; D perhaps matches TRBD2 (5 bases). The CDR3 runs to 14 residues. In germline, CDR1 is PRHDT, CDR2 FYEKMQ (reference sequence). Trimming removed 1 base from V and 1 base from J, with 7 bases in between. The CDR3 DNA is TGTGCCAGCAGCTTAGACCTAGCCCAAGAGACCCAGTACTTC. Protein product: CASSLDLAQETQYF.

This clonotype has just a few counts. The rearrangement links TRBV27 to TRBJ1-2; 7 positions match TRBD1. The CDR3 runs to 13 residues. Germline V gives CDR1 MNHEY, CDR2 SMNVEV (reference sequence). Trimming cost V 5 bases and J 5 bases; bases outside gene matches: 5. This chain's CDR3 is CASSPQTGYGYTF. In DNA, the CDR3 is TGTGCCAGCAGTCCCCAGACAGGGTATGGCTACACCTTC.

The rearrangement joins TRBV15 to TRBJ2-1; D ambiguous. The V gene's germline CDR1 is LNHNV and CDR2 YYDKDF (reference sequence). V lost 1 base, J lost 12 bases, and 16 bases lay in between. CDR3 length: 14 residues. The CDR3 DNA is TGTGCCACCAGCAGAGTAGGGCCCAAGCTAGGGCAGTTCTTC. It codes for CATSRVGPKLGQFF.